The 19 T cell receptor beta chains below were found in one sample sequenced in a study of control samples from healthy donors and cancer patients (dated by TCRdb to between 2020 and 2021). Receptor amplification or capture employed the immunoSEQ multiplex PCR assay. This immuneACCESS table, as held by TCRdb, lists in-frame sequences with V and J called but not all clones. Of the missing ones, under half trace to an unresolved V gene in checked studies; the others have no known cause. In all, the sample holds fewer than 80,000 clones, and around 90% of those were seen once. The ten biggest clones cover approximately 5.9% of the sample. What was sequenced was PBMCs. Receptors were obtained from a man aged 60-69 years with colorectal cancer.

The chain couples TRBV5-6 to TRBJ2-7; D ambiguous. V was clipped by 4 bases and J by 5 bases, with 7 bases between them. This CDR3 contains 11 residues. Germline CDR1 is SGHDT and CDR2 is YYEEEE. In DNA, the CDR3 is TGTGCCAGCAGCGCGCCCCACGAGCAGTACTTC. This translates into CASSAPHEQYF.

V is TRBV19 and J is TRBJ2-5; possible D gene TRBD2, 5 bases. Between the trimmed V and J ends, which lost 3 bases and 5 bases, there was a span of 13 bases. Germline CDR1 and CDR2: LNHDA and SQIVND (reference sequence). The CDR3 is 14 amino acids. CDR3 in amino acids: CASSIPGTRETQYF. In nucleotides, the CDR3 is TGTGCCAGTAGTATTCCGGGAACCCGCGAGACCCAGTACTTC.

The chain is built from TRBV5-1 and TRBJ2-7, with D perhaps matching TRBD1 (6 bases). The CDR3 extends over 14 amino acids. V lost 2 bases and J 2 bases, leaving 11 bases between the germline ends. Germline CDR1 is SGHRS and CDR2 is YFSETQ. CDR3 coding DNA: TGCGCCAGCAGCTTTTGGGACAACGCCTACGAGCAGTACTTC. It translates to CASSFWDNAYEQYF. Complete variable domain (other parts from reference TRBV5-1 and TRBJ2-7): KAGVTQTPRYLIKTRGQQVTLSCSPISGHRSVSWYQQTPGQGLQFLFEYFSETQRNKGNFPGRFSGRQFSNSRSEMNVSTLELGDSALYLCASSFWDNAYEQYFGPGTRLTVT.

The chain has TRBV7-2 and TRBJ1-2, with TRBD1 matching over 8 bases. Germline lookup yields CDR1 SGHTA and CDR2 FQGNSA. The CDR3 spans 15 residues. Unmatched junction bases numbered 8, after V lost 5 bases and J lost 3 bases. CDR3 sequence reads: CASSVTGQGDYGYTF. The CDR3 bases are TGTGCCAGCAGCGTTACCGGACAGGGCGACTATGGCTACACCTTC.

This clone was recorded a few times. The chain couples TRBV20-1 to TRBJ2-7, with a weak D call TRBD1 (6 bases). The V gene's germline CDR1 is DFQATT and CDR2 SNEGSKA (reference sequence). The CDR3 loop spans 12 amino acids. Trimming took off 3 bases at V and 5 bases at J, with 11 bases between the two ends. CDR3 nucleotide sequence: TGCAGTGCTAGTGTTAAGGGGGACGAGCAGTACTTC. It specifies CSASVKGDEQYF.

The V call is TRBV18, the J call TRBJ2-3; 7 positions agree with TRBD1. The CDR3 is 15 residues long. Germline V gene sequence: CDR1 KGHSH, CDR2 LQKENI. After removal of 4 bases from V and 2 bases from J, the junction contained 6 bases not matched to a gene. This CDR3 is CASSQNRGSTDTQYF. The CDR3 nucleotides are TGTGCCAGCTCACAAAACAGGGGCTCCACAGATACGCAGTATTTT.

V gene TRBV24-1 combines with J gene TRBJ2-7, with 9 nucleotides matching TRBD1. The V and J ends lost 3 bases and 2 bases, in that order; junction bases with no gene match: 7. Germline V gene lookup returns CDR1 KGHDR and CDR2 SFDVKD. The CDR3 contains 16 residues. The CDR3, as DNA: TGTGCCACCAGTGATGGGACAGGGCCCTTTCCCTACGAGCAGTACTTC. Amino acid sequence: CATSDGTGPFPYEQYF.

V usage is TRBV11-1 and J usage is TRBJ1-4, with unresolved D. Looked up from germline, CDR1 is SGHAT and CDR2 is FQDESV (reference sequence). Trimming took 5 bases from V and 0 from J, leaving 10 bases between them. The CDR3 spans 15 residues. CDR3 protein: CASSQGTATNEKLFF. The DNA for the CDR3 is TGTGCCAGCAGCCAAGGAACTGCAACTAATGAAAAACTGTTTTTT.

CDR3 protein: CASSYRTSGGKGQYF. The CDR3 DNA is TGTGCCAGCAGCTACAGGACTAGCGGGGGAAAAGGGCAGTACTTC. V usage is TRBV5-4 and J usage is TRBJ2-7; TRBD2 matches at 13 bases. Germline CDR1 is SGHNT and CDR2 is YYREEE (reference sequence). J gave up 9 bases and V 3 bases, and 9 bases lay outside the gene matches. This CDR3 spans 15 amino acids.

The CDR3 region has the DNA TGTGCCAGCAGTTCTAGCGAAGAGACCCAGTACTTC. It specifies CASSSSEETQYF. V usage is TRBV6-5 and J usage is TRBJ2-5; D possibly corresponds to TRBD2 (6 bases). Germline V lookup: CDR1 MNHEY, CDR2 SVGAGI. The CDR3 has 12 amino acids. The V end lost 4 bases, the J end lost 3 bases, and 6 bases lay between the germline ends.

This chain uses TRBV3-1 (or the pseudogene TRBV3-2) with TRBJ2-1, with D perhaps TRBD2 (5 bases). The germline V gene has CDR1 LGHDT and CDR2 YNNKEL (reference sequence). The CDR3 has 14 residues. Trimming cost V 4 bases and J 0 bases, with 7 bases left between them. The CDR3 protein is CASSPRGSYNEQFF. The CDR3 DNA reads as TGTGCCAGCAGCCCCCGGGGCTCCTACAATGAGCAGTTCTTC.

V usage is TRBV7-8 and J usage is TRBJ2-2, with TRBD2 matching over 10 bases. The CDR3 has 15 residues. The trim removed 5 bases at V and 7 bases at J, leaving 7 bases unmatched. Germline V lookup: CDR1 SGHVS, CDR2 FQNEAQ. The CDR3 loop is CASSRAGGPDGELFF. In DNA form, the CDR3 reads TGTGCCAGCAGCCGAGCGGGGGGGCCGGACGGGGAGCTGTTTTTT.

This clone occurred a few times. This chain uses TRBV7-2 with TRBJ1-6; 7 nucleotides line up with TRBD1. After removal of 5 bases from V and 0 bases from J, the junction contained 10 bases not matched to a gene. Germline V gives CDR1 SGHTA, CDR2 FQGNSA. This CDR3 contains 18 residues. The chain's CDR3 is CASSVTPGGSSYNSPLHF. The CDR3 DNA follows: TGTGCCAGCAGCGTGACTCCAGGGGGGAGCTCCTATAATTCACCCCTCCACTTT.

This chain uses TRBV28 with TRBJ2-3; D unclear. CDR1 is MDHEN and CDR2 is SYDVKM in the germline V gene. The CDR3 runs to 12 residues. Trimming removed 6 bases from V and 8 bases from J, with 12 bases in between. CDR3 coding DNA: TGTGCCAGCAGGGCTGCGGCAGGTACGCAGTATTTT. It encodes CASRAAAGTQYF.

The chain links TRBV9 to TRBJ2-7; D uncertain. CDR3 length: 17 amino acids. Germline CDR1 reads SGDLS; CDR2 reads YYNGEE. The ends were cut back, 0 bases at V and 2 bases at J, with 18 bases in the middle. The CDR3 DNA sequence: TGTGCCAGCAGCGTAGCTATAGACGGCGGCTGGGCCTACGAGCAGTACTTC. This gives the protein CASSVAIDGGWAYEQYF.

This clone has only one observation. This sequence joins TRBV13 and TRBJ2-7, with TRBD1 matching over 9 bases. Trimming at V came to 0 bases and at J to 2 bases, leaving 5 bases not matched to a gene. The CDR3 consists of 16 residues. Looked up from germline, CDR1 is PRHDT and CDR2 is FYEKMQ (reference sequence). CDR3 amino acids: CASSLGGTGIPYEQYF. The CDR3 nucleotides are TGTGCCAGCAGCTTAGGCGGGACAGGGATCCCCTACGAGCAGTACTTC.

This clone was detected a few times. DNA for the CDR3: TGCGCCAGCAGTTTCTCCGGCGGGGAGCTGTTTTTT. This encodes CASSFSGGELFF. This chain uses TRBV5-1 with TRBJ2-2; no firm D call. Trimming took off 5 bases at V and 7 bases at J, with 9 bases between the two ends. Germline values: CDR1 SGHRS, CDR2 YFSETQ. The CDR3 covers 12 residues.

CDR3 in DNA: TGTGCCAGCAGCCCGACAGAGAGCTTTGGCTACACCTTC. Translated, it gives CASSPTESFGYTF. The gene calls are TRBV7-2 and TRBJ1-2; a possible D gene is TRBD1 (5 bases). Between the trimmed V and J ends, which lost 5 bases and 7 bases, there was a span of 14 bases. CDR1 and CDR2 from the germline V gene are SGHTA and FQGNSA. The CDR3 contains 13 residues.

V usage is TRBV4-1 and J usage is TRBJ2-1; D gene unclear. Looked up from germline, CDR1 is MGHRA and CDR2 is YSYEKL. The V end lost 1 base, the J end lost 8 bases, and 12 bases lay between the germline ends. The CDR3 totals 14 residues. CDR3 DNA: TGCGCCAGCAGCCAAGGCCCCTTACTCGATGAGCAGTTCTTC. Protein sequence: CASSQGPLLDEQFF.